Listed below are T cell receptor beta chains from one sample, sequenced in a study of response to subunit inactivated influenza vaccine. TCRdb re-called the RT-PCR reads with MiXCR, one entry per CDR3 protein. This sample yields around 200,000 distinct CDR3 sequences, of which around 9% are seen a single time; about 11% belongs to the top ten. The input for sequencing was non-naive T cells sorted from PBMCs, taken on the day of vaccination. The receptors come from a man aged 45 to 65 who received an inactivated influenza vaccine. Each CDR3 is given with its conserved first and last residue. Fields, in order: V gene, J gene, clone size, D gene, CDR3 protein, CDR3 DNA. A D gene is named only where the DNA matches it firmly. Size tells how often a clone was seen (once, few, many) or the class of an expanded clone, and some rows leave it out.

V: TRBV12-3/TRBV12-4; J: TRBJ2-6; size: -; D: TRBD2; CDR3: CASSSGLAGANVLTF; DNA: TGTGCCAGCAGTTCGGGACTAGCCGGGGCCAACGTCCTGACTTTC
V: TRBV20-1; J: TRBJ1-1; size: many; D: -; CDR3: CSARPNEAEAFF; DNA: TGCAGTGCTAGACCCAACGAGGCAGAAGCTTTCTTT
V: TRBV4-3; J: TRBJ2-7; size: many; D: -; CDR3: CASSQARPSLGSYEQYF; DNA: TGCGCCAGCAGCCAAGCACGCCCTTCTCTGGGGTCCTACGAGCAGTACTTC
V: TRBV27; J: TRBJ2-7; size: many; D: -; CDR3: CASSKTALISEQYF; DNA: TGTGCCAGCAGTAAGACAGCCCTTATATCCGAGCAGTACTTC
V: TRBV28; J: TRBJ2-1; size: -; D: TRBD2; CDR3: CSSSSSPGFGTTYNEQFF; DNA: TGTTCCAGCAGTTCCTCCCCGGGATTCGGGACTACCTACAATGAGCAGTTCTTC
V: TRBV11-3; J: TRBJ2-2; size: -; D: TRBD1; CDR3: CASSSDRATGELFF; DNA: TGTGCCAGCAGCTCGGACAGGGCCACCGGGGAGCTGTTTTTT
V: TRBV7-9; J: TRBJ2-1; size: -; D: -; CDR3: CASSLETSRQFF; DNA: TGTGCCAGCAGCTTAGAGACGAGCCGGCAGTTCTTC
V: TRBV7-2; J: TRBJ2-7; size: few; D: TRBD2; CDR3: CASSTRGGSSYEQYF; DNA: TGTGCCAGCAGCACCCGGGGCGGGAGCTCCTACGAGCAGTACTTC
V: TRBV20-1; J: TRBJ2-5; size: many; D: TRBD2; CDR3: CSAILAGRETQYF; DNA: TGCAGTGCAATACTAGCGGGCCGGGAGACCCAGTACTTC
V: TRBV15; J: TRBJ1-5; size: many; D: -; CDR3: CATSRDPGNNQPQHF; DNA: TGTGCCACCAGCAGAGATCCCGGTAACAATCAGCCCCAGCATTTT
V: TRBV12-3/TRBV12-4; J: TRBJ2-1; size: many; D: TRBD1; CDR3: CASSVGTGLYEQFF; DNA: TGTGCCAGCAGTGTAGGGACAGGGCTCTATGAGCAGTTCTTC
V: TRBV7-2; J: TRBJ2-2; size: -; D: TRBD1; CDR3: CASSISTGEPGELFF; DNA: TGTGCCAGCAGCATTAGTACAGGGGAACCCGGGGAGCTGTTTTTT
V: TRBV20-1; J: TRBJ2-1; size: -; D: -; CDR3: CSARGPSANEQFF; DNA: TGCAGTGCTAGGGGACCTTCGGCCAATGAGCAGTTCTTC
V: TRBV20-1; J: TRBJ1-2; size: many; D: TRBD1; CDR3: CSARDTGVKDGYTF; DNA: TGCAGTGCTAGGGACACAGGGGTCAAAGATGGCTACACCTTC
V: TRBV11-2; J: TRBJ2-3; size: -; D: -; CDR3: CASSLDWQSDTQYF; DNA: TGTGCCAGCAGCTTAGATTGGCAGTCAGATACGCAGTATTTT
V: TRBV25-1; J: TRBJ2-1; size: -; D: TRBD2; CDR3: CASSGIHEQFF; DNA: TGTGCCAGTAGCGGGATTCATGAGCAGTTCTTC
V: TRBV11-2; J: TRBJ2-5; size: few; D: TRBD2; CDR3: CASSFGGGYQETQYF; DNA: TGTGCCAGCAGCTTCGGCGGGGGGTACCAAGAGACCCAGTACTTC
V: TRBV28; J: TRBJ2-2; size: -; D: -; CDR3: CASSLDRGWNTGELFF; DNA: TGTGCCAGCAGTTTAGATAGAGGATGGAACACCGGGGAGCTGTTTTTT
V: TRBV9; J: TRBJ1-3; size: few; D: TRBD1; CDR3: CASSGDRGNTIYF; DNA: TGTGCCAGCAGTGGGGACAGGGGAAACACCATATATTTT
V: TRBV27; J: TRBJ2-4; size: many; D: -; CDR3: CASRGLAEGIQYF; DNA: TGTGCCAGCAGGGGACTCGCAGAGGGCATTCAGTACTTC
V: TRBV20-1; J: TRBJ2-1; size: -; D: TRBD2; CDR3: CSARARGGAVDEQFF; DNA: TGCAGTGCTAGAGCCCGGGGGGGGGCCGTCGATGAGCAGTTCTTC
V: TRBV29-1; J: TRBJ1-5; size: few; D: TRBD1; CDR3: CSVGQGGQPQHF; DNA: TGCAGCGTAGGACAGGGGGGTCAGCCCCAGCATTTT